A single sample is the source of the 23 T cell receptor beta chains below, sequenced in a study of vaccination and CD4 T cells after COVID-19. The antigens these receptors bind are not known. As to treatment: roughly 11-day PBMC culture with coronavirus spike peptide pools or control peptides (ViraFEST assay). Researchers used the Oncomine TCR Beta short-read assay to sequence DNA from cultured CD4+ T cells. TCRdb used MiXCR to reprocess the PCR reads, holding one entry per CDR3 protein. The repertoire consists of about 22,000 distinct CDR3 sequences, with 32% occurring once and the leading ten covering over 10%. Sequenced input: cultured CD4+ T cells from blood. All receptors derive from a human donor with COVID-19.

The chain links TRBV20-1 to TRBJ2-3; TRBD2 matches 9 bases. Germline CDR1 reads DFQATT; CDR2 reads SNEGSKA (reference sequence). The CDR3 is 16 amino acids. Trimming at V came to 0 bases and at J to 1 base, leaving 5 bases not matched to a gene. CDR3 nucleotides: TGCAGTGCTAGAGAGATAGCGGGGGAGGGCACAGATACGCAGTATTTT. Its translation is CSAREIAGEGTDTQYF.

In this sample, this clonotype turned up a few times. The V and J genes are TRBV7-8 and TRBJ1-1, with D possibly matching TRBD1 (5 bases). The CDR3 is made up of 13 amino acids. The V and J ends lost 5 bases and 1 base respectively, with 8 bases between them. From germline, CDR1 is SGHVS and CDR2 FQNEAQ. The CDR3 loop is CASSPQGNTEAFF. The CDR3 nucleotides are TGTGCCAGCAGCCCGCAGGGGAACACTGAAGCTTTCTTT.

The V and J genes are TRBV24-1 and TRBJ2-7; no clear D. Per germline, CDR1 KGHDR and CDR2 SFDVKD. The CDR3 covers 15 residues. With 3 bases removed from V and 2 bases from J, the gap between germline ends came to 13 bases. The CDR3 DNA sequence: TGTGCCACCAGTGATGGACGGATCTCTACCTACGAGCAGTACTTC. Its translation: CATSDGRISTYEQYF.

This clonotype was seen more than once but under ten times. In DNA form, the CDR3 reads TGTGCCAGCCTAGAACCCATGAACACTGAAGCTTTCTTT. Residues: CASLEPMNTEAFF. The chain joins TRBV25-1 to TRBJ1-1; no definite D call. Germline CDR1 and CDR2: MGHDK and SYGVNS. V shed 8 bases and J shed 0 bases, with 10 bases lying between them. The CDR3 has 13 amino acids.

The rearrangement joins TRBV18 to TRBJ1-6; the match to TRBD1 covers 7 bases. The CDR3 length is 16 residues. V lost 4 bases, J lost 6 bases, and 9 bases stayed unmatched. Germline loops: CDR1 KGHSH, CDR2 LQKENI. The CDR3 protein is CASSRRETGSNSPLHF. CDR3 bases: TGTGCCAGCTCACGACGGGAGACAGGGTCTAATTCACCCCTCCACTTT.

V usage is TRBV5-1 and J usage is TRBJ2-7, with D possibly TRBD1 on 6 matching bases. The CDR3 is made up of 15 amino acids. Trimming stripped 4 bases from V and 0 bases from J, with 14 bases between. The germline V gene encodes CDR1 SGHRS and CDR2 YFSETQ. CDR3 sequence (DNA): TGCGCCAGCAGCGACCACAGGGCGGCCTCCTACGAGCAGTACTTC. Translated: CASSDHRAASYEQYF.

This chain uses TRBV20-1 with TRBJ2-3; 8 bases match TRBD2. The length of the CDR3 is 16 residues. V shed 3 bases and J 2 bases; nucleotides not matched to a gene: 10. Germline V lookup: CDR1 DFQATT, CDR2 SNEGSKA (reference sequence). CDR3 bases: TGCAGTGCTAGCCCCAGCGGGGGACACCTCACAGATACGCAGTATTTT. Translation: CSASPSGGHLTDTQYF.

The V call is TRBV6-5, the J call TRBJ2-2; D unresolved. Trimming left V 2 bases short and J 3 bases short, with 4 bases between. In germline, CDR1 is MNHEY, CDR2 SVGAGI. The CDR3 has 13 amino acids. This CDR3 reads CASSYPDTGELFF. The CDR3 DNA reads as TGTGCCAGCAGTTACCCCGACACCGGGGAGCTGTTTTTT.

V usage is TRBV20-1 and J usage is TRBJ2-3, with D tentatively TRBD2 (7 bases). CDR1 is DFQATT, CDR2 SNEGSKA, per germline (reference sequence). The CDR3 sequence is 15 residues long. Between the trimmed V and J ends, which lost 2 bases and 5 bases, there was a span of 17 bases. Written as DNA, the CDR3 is TGCAGTGCTAGAAGGGACGGGGGGCTGGGAGATACGCAGTATTTT. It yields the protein CSARRDGGLGDTQYF.

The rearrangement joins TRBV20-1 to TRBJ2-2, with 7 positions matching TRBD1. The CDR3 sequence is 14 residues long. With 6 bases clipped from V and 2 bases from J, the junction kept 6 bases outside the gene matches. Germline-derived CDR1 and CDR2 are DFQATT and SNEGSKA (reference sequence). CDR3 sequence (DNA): TGCAGTGCCAGTCCAGGGGGTAACACCGGGGAGCTGTTTTTT. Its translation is CSASPGGNTGELFF.

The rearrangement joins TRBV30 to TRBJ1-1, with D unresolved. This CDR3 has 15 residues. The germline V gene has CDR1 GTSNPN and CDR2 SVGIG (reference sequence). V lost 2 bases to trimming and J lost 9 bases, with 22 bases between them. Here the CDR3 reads CAWSTGENVIMKAFF. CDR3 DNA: TGTGCCTGGAGTACCGGGGAAAACGTTATAATGAAAGCTTTCTTT.

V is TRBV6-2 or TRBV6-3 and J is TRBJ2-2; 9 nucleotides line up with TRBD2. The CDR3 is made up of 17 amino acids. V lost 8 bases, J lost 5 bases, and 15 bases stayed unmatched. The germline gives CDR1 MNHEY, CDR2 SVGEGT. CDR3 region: CASGEIAGATGTGELFF. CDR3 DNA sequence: TGTGCCAGCGGGGAGATAGCGGGGGCTACCGGGACCGGGGAGCTGTTTTTT.

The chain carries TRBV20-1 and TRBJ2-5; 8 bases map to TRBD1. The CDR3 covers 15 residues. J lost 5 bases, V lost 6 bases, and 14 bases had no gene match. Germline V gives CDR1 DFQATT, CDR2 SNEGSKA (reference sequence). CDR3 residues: CSARGHGGGGETQYF. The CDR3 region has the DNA TGCAGTGCCAGGGGGCACGGGGGCGGTGGGGAGACCCAGTACTTC.

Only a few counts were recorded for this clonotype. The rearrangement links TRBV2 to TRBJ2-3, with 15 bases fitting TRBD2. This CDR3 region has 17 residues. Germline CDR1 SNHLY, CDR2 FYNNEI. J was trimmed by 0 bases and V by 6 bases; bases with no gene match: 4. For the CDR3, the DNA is TGTGCCAGCAGGGGACTAGCGGGGGGATTTAGCACAGATACGCAGTATTTT. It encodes CASRGLAGGFSTDTQYF. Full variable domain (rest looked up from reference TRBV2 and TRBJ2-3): EPEVTQTPSHQVTQMGQEVILRCVPISNHLYFYWYRQILGQKVEFLVSFYNNEISEKSEIFDDQFSVERPDGSNFTLKIRSTKLEDSAMYFCASRGLAGGFSTDTQYFGPGTRLTVL.

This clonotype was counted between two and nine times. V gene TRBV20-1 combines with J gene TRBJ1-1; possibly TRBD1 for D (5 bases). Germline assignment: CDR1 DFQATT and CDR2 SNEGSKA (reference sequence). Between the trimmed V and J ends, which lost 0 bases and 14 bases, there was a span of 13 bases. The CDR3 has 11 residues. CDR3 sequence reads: CSARDHPGWFF. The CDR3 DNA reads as TGCAGTGCTAGAGATCACCCAGGGTGGTTCTTT.

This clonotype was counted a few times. DNA for the CDR3: TGTGCCAGCAGGAAGACAGGTTCTAACTATGGCTACACCTTC. Its protein is CASRKTGSNYGYTF. V is TRBV6-1 and J is TRBJ1-2; tentative D call: TRBD1 (6 bases). The V end lost 6 bases, the J end lost 0 bases, and 11 bases lay between the germline ends. The CDR3 sequence is 14 residues long. From germline, CDR1 is MNHNS and CDR2 SASEGT.

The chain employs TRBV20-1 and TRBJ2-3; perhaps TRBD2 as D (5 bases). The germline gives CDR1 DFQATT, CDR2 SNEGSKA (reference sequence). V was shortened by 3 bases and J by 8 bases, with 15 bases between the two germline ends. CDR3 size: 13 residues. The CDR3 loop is CSARTLDSFTQYF. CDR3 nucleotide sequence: TGCAGTGCTAGGACCCTGGACTCGTTTACGCAGTATTTT.

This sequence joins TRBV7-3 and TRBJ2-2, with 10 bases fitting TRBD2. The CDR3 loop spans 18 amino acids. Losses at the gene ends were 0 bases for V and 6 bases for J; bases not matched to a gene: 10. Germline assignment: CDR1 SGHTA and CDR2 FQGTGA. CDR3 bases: TGTGCCAGCAGCTTAACGTCGGTAGCGGGGGGTACTGCCGGGGAGCTGTTTTTT. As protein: CASSLTSVAGGTAGELFF.

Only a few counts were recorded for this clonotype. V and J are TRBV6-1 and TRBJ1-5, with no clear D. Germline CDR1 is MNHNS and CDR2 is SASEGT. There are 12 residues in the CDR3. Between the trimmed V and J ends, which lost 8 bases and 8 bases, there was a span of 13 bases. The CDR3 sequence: CASQATQEPQHF. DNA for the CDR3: TGTGCCAGCCAGGCCACTCAGGAGCCCCAGCATTTT.

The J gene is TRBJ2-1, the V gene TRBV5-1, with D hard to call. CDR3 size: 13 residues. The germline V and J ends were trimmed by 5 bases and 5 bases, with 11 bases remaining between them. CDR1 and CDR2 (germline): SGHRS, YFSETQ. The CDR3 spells CASSTWSDNEQFF. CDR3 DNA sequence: TGCGCCAGCAGTACTTGGTCAGACAATGAGCAGTTCTTC. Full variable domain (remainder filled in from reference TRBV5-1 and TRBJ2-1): KAGVTQTPRYLIKTRGQQVTLSCSPISGHRSVSWYQQTPGQGLQFLFEYFSETQRNKGNFPGRFSGRQFSNSRSEMNVSTLELGDSALYLCASSTWSDNEQFFGPGTRLTVL.

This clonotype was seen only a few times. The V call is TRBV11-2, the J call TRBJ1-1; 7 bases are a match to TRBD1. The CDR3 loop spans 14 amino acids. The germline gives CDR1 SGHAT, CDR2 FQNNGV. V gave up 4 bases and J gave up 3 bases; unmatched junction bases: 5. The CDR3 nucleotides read TGTGCCAGCAGCTCAACAGGGGTGGACACTGAAGCTTTCTTT. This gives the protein CASSSTGVDTEAFF.

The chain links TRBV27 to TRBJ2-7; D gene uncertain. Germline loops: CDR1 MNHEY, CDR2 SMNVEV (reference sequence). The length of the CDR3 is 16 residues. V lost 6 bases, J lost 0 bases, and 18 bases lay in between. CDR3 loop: CASSRRSALSSYEQYF. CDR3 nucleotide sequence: TGTGCCAGCAGCCGCCGTTCAGCGTTGAGCTCCTACGAGCAGTACTTC.

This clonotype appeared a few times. The CDR3 region has the DNA TGTGCCAGCACCTCCGGACTAGCGGGGGCGGGAACCCAGTACTTC. Protein product: CASTSGLAGAGTQYF. The chain links TRBV7-2 to TRBJ2-5, with 13 bases lining up with TRBD2. After removal of 7 bases from V and 8 bases from J, the junction contained 10 bases not matched to a gene. Per germline, CDR1 SGHTA and CDR2 FQGNSA. This CDR3 contains 15 residues.